This T cell receptor (beta chain) originates from a study of shared clonotypes between healthy human individuals (dated by TCRdb to the early 2020s). A note on the overall study: The cohort included three men and a couple of women between 18 and 49 years of age. For each donor, three plates each were used for CD4 naive and CD4 memory, two plates were used for CD8 naive, and one plate was used for CD8 memory. To estimate repertoire size and how much clonotypes are shared between individuals, the study performed deep sequencing of blood TCR repertoires from about five healthy adults. Leukapheresis yielded between about 0.85 and 9.5 billion PBMCs per donor. To increase sequencing depth and limit assay-specific biases, TCR repertoire library preparation and sequencing were carried out by different laboratories using diverse techniques.

Results and caveats for the whole study, not just this receptor: Compared with non-shared clonotypes, clonotypes shared by all four sorted-subset donors had higher generation probabilities. Pairwise subsampling led to the expectation that sequencing depth would affect the degree of clonotype sharing among donors. Rarefaction of sorted-subset datasets indicated incomplete sequencing despite the large sequencing depth. Estimated clonotype richness was generally larger for naive than for memory subsets. The small number of donors limited the genetic and exposure-history diversity represented. Across a handful of donors, about 5% of naive CD4, over 3% of naive CD8, approximately 2.5% of memory CD4, and about 0.44% of memory CD8 clonotypes were shared. Only blood was sampled, and tissue TCR repertoires likely differ from those in blood.

Sequences MDHEN (CDR1) and SYDVKM (CDR2) are obtained from the germline V gene. Trimming removed 3 bases from V and 1 base from J, leaving 16 bases between the germline ends. From its cysteine to its phenylalanine, the CDR3 spans 17 amino acids. Here the CDR3 DNA is all that survives: 51 bases in frame from base 1. TCR CDR3 regions were amplified from genomic DNA by multiplex PCR using the deep immunoSEQ assay. Extracted genomic DNA from each cell subset was distributed evenly across all wells of several immunoSEQ 96-well plates, and each plate was treated as a replicate. For sorted subsets, about 200 ng genomic DNA, equal to tens of thousands of T cell genomes, was loaded into each replicate PCR. Purified libraries were measured with a Qubit 3.0 fluorometer, size-checked on a Bioanalyzer 2100, and measured again with the KAPA Library Quantification kit. Each immunoSEQ 96-well plate was sequenced on its own single-read 150-cycle Illumina NextSeq 550 flow cell. The authors processed their data as follows. Because only junctional sequences without quality scores were contained in the immunoSEQ output, filtering matching that applied to full-length reads could not be performed. To assign V/J genes and CDR3, sequences were annotated against IMGT germline references using PyIR, a Python wrapper for IgBLAST v1.9. Reads with weak V/J assignments (E-value above 1e-6), missing CDR3, stop codons, out-of-frame junctions, or ambiguous translated residues were removed. V3J clonotypes were defined by identical inferred V gene, J gene, and CDR3 amino acid sequence. Percentage overlap between repertoires was computed as shared unique clonotypes divided by the size of the smaller repertoire. RTK rarefaction, the Chao1 estimator, and Recon v2.1 estimates of unobserved clonotypes were used to assess repertoire richness. For all TCRbeta clonotypes obtained by the gDNA method from several donors, generation probabilities were computed with OLGA. As stored in TCRdb, this immuneACCESS dataset retains in-frame rearrangements with V and J assigned. A fraction of the clones does not appear; measured against another copy, unresolved V genes explain less than half of the discrepancy, and the remainder lacks a known reason. V, J and clone size were drawn from that table, and D and trimming were deduced from the DNA. Counted in this sample were fewer than 1.6 million clones; 98% to 99% of them appeared once. About 0.35% of the sample is taken by the ten largest.

The donors were healthy, HIV-negative adults with no recently reported acute infections or vaccinations. Every donor was a Caucasian adult living in Nashville, Tennessee, USA. Magnetic negative selection was used to enrich CD4+ T cells, after which naive cells were positively selected on CD45RA and the negative fraction became the memory subset. Blood was collected by leukapheresis, and PBMCs were isolated by Ficoll-Histopaque density gradient centrifugation and then cryopreserved in liquid nitrogen vapor phase. Purity and quantity of every magnetically sorted T cell population were checked by analytical flow cytometry. Each sorted fraction had its genomic DNA isolated and then quantified by UV absorbance on a Nanodrop 2000c. Of note for this clone: Its antigen is currently not known. No per-base quality is available; no much larger clone lies one base away.

The sample was naive CD4+ T cells sorted from blood. The cell subset or site label, as the study defines it: CD45RA+ positively selected. The sequence was obtained from a man aged 25-45 years in good health. This chain joins TRBV28 to TRBJ2-1, with no confidently assigned D gene. The CDR3 protein sequence reads: CASSFTSSRPSYNEQFF. The nucleotide sequence is given as TGTGCCAGCAGTTTCACCAGTTCTAGACCTTCCTACAATGAGCAGTTCTTC.